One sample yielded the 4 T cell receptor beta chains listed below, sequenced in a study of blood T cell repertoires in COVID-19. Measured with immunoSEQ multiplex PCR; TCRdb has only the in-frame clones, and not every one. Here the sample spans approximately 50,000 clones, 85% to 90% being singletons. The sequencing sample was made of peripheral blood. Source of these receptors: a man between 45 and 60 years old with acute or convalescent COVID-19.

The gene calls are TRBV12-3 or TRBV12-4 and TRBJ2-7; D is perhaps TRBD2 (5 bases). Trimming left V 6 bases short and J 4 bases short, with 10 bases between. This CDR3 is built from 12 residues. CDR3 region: CASSSGGYEQYF. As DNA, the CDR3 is TGTGCCAGCAGCAGCGGCGGGTACGAGCAGTACTTC.

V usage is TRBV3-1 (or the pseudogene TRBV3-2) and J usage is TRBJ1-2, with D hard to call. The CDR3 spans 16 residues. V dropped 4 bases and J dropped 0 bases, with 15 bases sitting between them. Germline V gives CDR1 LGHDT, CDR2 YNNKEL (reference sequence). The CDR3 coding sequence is TGTGCCAGCAGCCCTCTCCGAGGAGGTTCTAACTATGGCTACACCTTC. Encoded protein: CASSPLRGGSNYGYTF.

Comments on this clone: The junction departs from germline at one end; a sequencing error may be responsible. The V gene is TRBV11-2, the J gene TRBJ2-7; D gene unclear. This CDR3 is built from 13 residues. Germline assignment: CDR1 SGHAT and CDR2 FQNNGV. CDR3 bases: TGTGCCAGCAGCTTAGGGGTGGGCTACGAGCAGTATTTC. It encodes CASSLGVGYEQYF. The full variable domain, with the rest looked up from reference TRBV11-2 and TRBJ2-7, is EAGVAQSPRYKIIEKRQSVAFWCNPISGHATLYWYQQILGQGPKLLIQFQNNGVVDDSQLPKDRFSAERLKGVDSTLKIQPAKLEDSAVYLCASSLGVGYEQYFGPGTRLTVT.

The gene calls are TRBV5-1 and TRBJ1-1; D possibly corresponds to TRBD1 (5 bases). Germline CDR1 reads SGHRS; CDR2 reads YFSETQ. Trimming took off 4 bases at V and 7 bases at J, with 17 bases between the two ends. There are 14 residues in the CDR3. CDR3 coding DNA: TGCGCCAGCAGCCTGGGTGGGGCTTGGGATGAAGCTTTCTTT. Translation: CASSLGGAWDEAFF.